The T cell receptor beta chain under discussion was sequenced for a study of T cell repertoires in aging, cancer and after chemotherapy (dated by TCRdb to 2018 to 2020). Study-wide context: The donors fell into six age groups ranging from 30 or younger to 70 or older, and each group had at least three individuals. About 8.3 million TCR reads were contained in the full dataset. In the solid tumor group, the paired samples taken before and after chemotherapy came from brain tumor (glioblastoma) patients given temozolomide-based therapy. Peripheral blood TCR beta repertoires from healthy donors and cancer patients were profiled to examine immunoaging and T cell reconstitution after chemotherapy. Alongside 95 to 100 healthy donors serving as a reference group, the cohort included 200 to 250 cancer patients, of whom some 91 had hematological cancers and fewer than 130 had solid cancers.

Using a mixed TRB-A/B primer pool, multiplex touch-down PCR amplified rearranged TRB sequences covering the V, D and J segments. Illumina adapters and sample indices were attached to the amplicons in two consecutive PCR reactions using Phusion HS II polymerase. Amplicons were gel-purified using the NucleoSpin Gel and PCR Clean-up kit and were subsequently checked with Qubit and an Agilent 2100 Bioanalyzer. Sequencing of the libraries was done on an Illumina MiSeq with paired-end, single-indexed 600-cycle runs. In the source study's methods: MiXCR versions 2.12 and 3.0.5 were used to process the TRB sequences. A clone was defined as each unique CDR3 nucleotide sequence, and only productive sequences supported by at least two reads were kept. Shannon diversity, evenness, clonality (one minus evenness), and alpha-parameterized diversity profiles from alpha 0 to 5 were included as repertoire metrics. The IGoR algorithm was used to compute generation probabilities of clones in paired pre- and post-chemotherapy samples. TCRdb ran its own pipeline on the public reads, namely fastp trimming at Q25 and MiXCR clone calling, and kept in-frame beta chains. Rows with one shared CDR3 protein collapse into an entry with the most common genes and DNA. The V and J calls and clone size are TCRdb's, not the authors'. The sample table holds around 2,200 distinct CDR3 sequences, of which under 45% were seen once. The top ten clonotypes cover 39% of the sample.

TCR beta rearrangements were amplified from genomic DNA isolated from peripheral blood, not from sorted cells or RNA. Paper-wide results and their limitations: Median generation probability increased over the chemotherapy interval in both cancer cohorts, suggesting repertoire reconstitution through rebound thymic output. In healthy donors, the decline in TCR diversity with age was mainly due to loss of richness, whereas in cancer patients loss of evenness also played a role. According to the authors, the repertoire data do not allow conclusions to be drawn about immunological memory after chemotherapy. Significantly lower blood TCR diversity and higher clonality were observed in untreated patients with hematological or solid cancers than in age-matched healthy donors.

Reading the germline V gene (reference sequence) gives CDR1 MNHEY and CDR2 SMNVEV. The CDR3 runs 12 amino acids, cysteine and phenylalanine included. The retained sequence is limited to the CDR3, 36 bases, with the frame set at the first base. V is reduced by 4 bases and J by 6 bases, leaving a spacing of 4 bases between them. Comments on this clonotype: The target of this receptor is not known. Qualities for individual bases were not recorded, and no much larger clone is one base off.

The source material was blood. The sequence links TRBV27 to TRBJ1-6; the D gene lacks a confident call. The sequence was obtained from a human donor with a solid tumor. The CDR3 amino acid sequence is: CASSSINSPLHF. The nucleotide sequence reads as follows: TGTGCCAGCAGTTCAATTAATTCACCCCTCCACTTT.